This entry lists 20 T cell receptor beta chains sequenced from one sample in a study of human T cells and chemical hapten exposure. One entry per CDR3 protein, called by TCRdb with MiXCR from the RACE reads. The sample records around 330,000 distinct CDR3 sequences, 4.5% to 7% being singletons. Indicated time point: pre-sensitization, week 0. Treatment specified: therapeutic diphenylcyclopropenone sensitization with weekly scalp DPC. Specimen: whole blood, collected in connection with sensitization to the hapten diphenylcyclopropenone (DPC). These receptors were collected from a woman aged 18-29 years with alopecia areata. Some clones in this sample may be carry-over from other donors' samples.

The table lists this clonotype with a few counts. The chain is built from TRBV7-3 and TRBJ2-2; 12 positions agree with TRBD2. The V gene's germline CDR1 is SGHTA and CDR2 FQGTGA. The CDR3 is 15 residues long. Trimming cost V 7 bases and J 3 bases; bases outside gene matches: 3. As DNA, the CDR3 is TGTGCCAGCACTAGCGGGGGGGCAGACACCGGGGAGCTGTTTTTT. Translation gives CASTSGGADTGELFF.

This clonotype was recorded a few times. This chain uses TRBV5-5 with TRBJ1-1; D not certain. The germline V gene has CDR1 SGHKS and CDR2 YYEKEE (reference sequence). V lost 4 bases and J 0 bases, leaving 13 bases between the germline ends. CDR3 length equals 15 residues. The CDR3 nucleotides read TGTGCCAGCAGCCCCCTCATTCAGATGAACACTGAAGCTTTCTTT. Amino acids: CASSPLIQMNTEAFF.

This clonotype was seen many times. The chain employs TRBV5-5 and TRBJ2-3; TRBD2 is a possible D gene (7 bases). With 0 bases removed from V and 4 bases from J, the gap between germline ends came to 12 bases. This CDR3 contains 15 residues. CDR1 and CDR2 from the germline V gene are SGHKS and YYEKEE (reference sequence). In nucleotides, the CDR3 is TGTGCCAGCAGCTTGGTGTCCGGGGGGCCAGATACGCAGTATTTT. It encodes CASSLVSGGPDTQYF.

Comments on this clonotype: A much larger clone differs from this one at a single base, so this may be a read error. The chain combines TRBV4-1 with TRBJ1-5; D remains unclear. Germline V gives CDR1 MGHRA, CDR2 YSYEKL. The CDR3 consists of 13 residues. The CDR3 reads CASCQSVSEPQHF. The CDR3 DNA is TGCGCCAGCTGCCAATCGGTGAGTGAGCCCCAGCATTTT.

The CDR3 loop reads CASSGTATINYGYTF. The DNA for the CDR3 is TGTGCCAGCAGCGGGACAGCAACAATAAACTATGGCTACACCTTC. The rearrangement uses TRBV7-2 and TRBJ1-2; 7 bases map to TRBD1. There are 15 residues in the CDR3. Germline V gene lookup returns CDR1 SGHTA and CDR2 FQGNSA. The V and J ends lost 5 bases and 2 bases, in that order; junction bases with no gene match: 8. Together with reference TRBV7-2 and TRBJ1-2, the CDR3 gives the full variable domain: GAGVSQSPSNKVTEKGKDVELRCDPISGHTALYWYRQSLGQGLEFLIYFQGNSAPDKSGLPSDRFSAERTGGSVSTLTIQRTQQEDSAVYLCASSGTATINYGYTFGSGTRLTVV.

This clonotype was counted a few times. V gene TRBV18 combines with J gene TRBJ1-6; D remains ambiguous. Germline V gene lookup returns CDR1 KGHSH and CDR2 LQKENI. Trimming shortened V by 1 base and J by 11 bases, and 15 bases separated the two germline ends. CDR3 length: 15 residues. The CDR3 sequence: CASSPRAEFPPPLHF. CDR3 bases: TGTGCCAGCTCACCACGCGCCGAGTTTCCCCCACCCCTCCACTTT.

The J gene is TRBJ1-4, the V gene TRBV7-2; D uncertain. The CDR3 contains 15 residues. V gave up 6 bases and J gave up 10 bases, with 21 bases separating them. Germline CDR1 is SGHTA and CDR2 is FQGNSA. For the CDR3, the DNA is TGTGCCAGCAGGACCCTAGCCCCGGGCAAAGGAAAACTGTTTTTT. Translated: CASRTLAPGKGKLFF.

The J gene is TRBJ1-3, the V gene TRBV2, with D perhaps matching TRBD1 (5 bases). Germline values: CDR1 SNHLY, CDR2 FYNNEI. V lost 6 bases and J 0 bases, leaving 9 bases between the germline ends. The CDR3 is 14 amino acids. The DNA of the CDR3 is TGTGCCAGCAGAGCTGACAGCTCTGGAAACACCATATATTTT. This sequence encodes CASRADSSGNTIYF. The full variable domain, rest sourced from reference TRBV2 and TRBJ1-3, is EPEVTQTPSHQVTQMGQEVILRCVPISNHLYFYWYRQILGQKVEFLVSFYNNEISEKSEIFDDQFSVERPDGSNFTLKIRSTKLEDSAMYFCASRADSSGNTIYFGEGSWLTVV.

This clonotype appeared a few times. This chain connects TRBV14 to TRBJ2-1, with 11 bases aligning to TRBD2. The germline gives CDR1 SGHDN, CDR2 FVKESK. V gave up 9 bases and J gave up 0 bases; unmatched junction bases: 16. The CDR3 is made up of 19 amino acids. CDR3 sequence (DNA): TGTGCCAGGCGAAACGTTGGTCTAGCGGGGGGAGACTCCTACAATGAGCAGTTCTTC. It is translated as CARRNVGLAGGDSYNEQFF.

This clonotype was observed at least ten times. CDR3 nucleotides: TGTGCCAGCAGCGAAGAAGGGACTCTTACAACCCAAATGAACACTGAAGCTTTCTTT. This sequence encodes CASSEEGTLTTQMNTEAFF. The rearrangement uses TRBV7-9 and TRBJ1-1, with D perhaps TRBD1 (5 bases). This CDR3 is built from 19 residues. Germline CDR1 and CDR2: SEHNR and FQNEAQ (reference sequence). The V end was cut by 5 bases, the J end by 0 bases, with 25 bases between. Together with reference TRBV7-9 and TRBJ1-1, the CDR3 gives the full variable domain: DTGVSQNPRHKITKRGQNVTFRCDPISEHNRLYWYRQTLGQGPEFLTYFQNEAQLEKSRLLSDRFSAERPKGSFSTLEIQRTEQGDSAMYLCASSEEGTLTTQMNTEAFFGQGTRLTVV.

This rearrangement joins TRBV2 to TRBJ2-7; 8 bases fit TRBD1. The CDR3 sequence is 13 residues long. Germline assignment: CDR1 SNHLY and CDR2 FYNNEI. J gave up 6 bases and V 6 bases, and 7 bases lay outside the gene matches. Here the CDR3 DNA reads TGTGCCAGCAGGAGGGACAGGTCACCCGAGCAGTACTTC. It is translated as CASRRDRSPEQYF. Supplemented by reference TRBV2 and TRBJ2-7, the full variable domain reads EPEVTQTPSHQVTQMGQEVILRCVPISNHLYFYWYRQILGQKVEFLVSFYNNEISEKSEIFDDQFSVERPDGSNFTLKIRSTKLEDSAMYFCASRRDRSPEQYFGPGTRLTVT.

This clonotype has only a few counts. The chain carries TRBV3-1 and TRBJ1-5; D unresolved. V was shortened by 2 bases and J by 7 bases, with 9 bases between the two germline ends. Germline values: CDR1 LGHDT, CDR2 YNNKEL (reference sequence). This CDR3 contains 13 residues. The CDR3 is CASSQSRAQPQHF. The CDR3 nucleotides read TGTGCCAGCAGCCAATCTCGAGCCCAGCCCCAGCATTTT.

The table lists this clonotype with a few counts. The gene calls are TRBV4-3 and TRBJ1-1; a weak D match, TRBD1 (5 bases). Trimming removed 0 bases from V and 5 bases from J, with 16 bases in between. CDR3 size: 16 residues. The V gene's germline CDR1 is LGHNA and CDR2 YSLEER. Here the CDR3 reads CASSQDSEAGWTEAFF. The CDR3 coding sequence is TGCGCCAGCAGCCAAGATTCGGAGGCAGGGTGGACTGAAGCTTTCTTT.

The chain recombines TRBV27 with TRBJ1-1; tentative D call: TRBD1 (5 bases). The V end was cut by 7 bases, the J end by 4 bases, with 13 bases between. The CDR3 contains 13 residues. The germline gives CDR1 MNHEY, CDR2 SMNVEV (reference sequence). The CDR3 nucleotides read TGTGCCAGCACTCGGGGCCTTGGCACTGAAGCTTTCTTT. Translated, it gives CASTRGLGTEAFF.

This clonotype was found many times. The chain joins TRBV27 to TRBJ1-5; D perhaps matches TRBD1 (5 bases). Germline lookup yields CDR1 MNHEY and CDR2 SMNVEV (reference sequence). The CDR3 length is 14 residues. Trimming removed 5 bases at V and 4 bases at J, with 12 bases between. As DNA, the CDR3 is TGTGCCAGCAGTATTGCAGGGTCGAATCAGCCCCAGCATTTT. Its translation is CASSIAGSNQPQHF.

This clonotype came up many times. One end of the junction fails to match germline, which may point to a read error. This sequence joins TRBV6-2 or TRBV6-3 and TRBJ1-1, with TRBD1 identical over 7 bases. The V gene's germline CDR1 is MNHEY and CDR2 SVGEGT. The CDR3 loop spans 16 amino acids. CDR3 residues: CASSYSLRQGGTEAFF. In DNA form, the CDR3 reads TGTGCCAGCAGCTACTCCCTGCGACAGGGTGGCACTGAAGCTTTCTTT.

The DNA for the CDR3 is TGTGCCAGCAACCGACTAGCGGGGGGCTTGGGGAGCACAGATACGCAGTATTTT. Residues: CASNRLAGGLGSTDTQYF. The V gene is TRBV6-1, the J gene TRBJ2-3, with 13 bases lining up with TRBD2. V lost 7 bases, J lost 0 bases, and 10 bases stayed unmatched. The CDR3 covers 18 residues. Per the germline V gene, CDR1 is MNHNS and CDR2 is SASEGT.

This clonotype occurred a few times. The chain is built from TRBV7-2 and TRBJ1-1, with a tentative D call TRBD1 (5 bases). This CDR3 spans 14 amino acids. Germline CDR1 SGHTA, CDR2 FQGNSA. Trimming removed 1 base from V and 3 bases from J, with 9 bases in between. This chain's CDR3 is CASSLVQGYTEAFF. CDR3 coding DNA: TGTGCCAGCAGCTTAGTGCAGGGCTACACTGAAGCTTTCTTT. The variable domain in full, completed from reference TRBV7-2 and TRBJ1-1, reads GAGVSQSPSNKVTEKGKDVELRCDPISGHTALYWYRQSLGQGLEFLIYFQGNSAPDKSGLPSDRFSAERTGGSVSTLTIQRTQQEDSAVYLCASSLVQGYTEAFFGQGTRLTVV.

The V call is TRBV3-1, the J call TRBJ2-3; 8 nucleotides agree with TRBD2. Trimming cost V 0 bases and J 1 base; bases outside gene matches: 12. Per germline, CDR1 LGHDT and CDR2 YNNKEL (reference sequence). The CDR3 has 19 residues. CDR3 residues: CASSQEALWQLAGTDTQYF. CDR3 coding DNA: TGTGCCAGCAGCCAAGAGGCTCTGTGGCAACTAGCGGGCACAGATACGCAGTATTTT.

The chain has TRBV4-2 and TRBJ2-3, with a possible D match to TRBD2 (6 bases). Trimming took 0 bases from V and 2 from J, leaving 21 bases between them. Germline values: CDR1 LGHNA, CDR2 YNFKEQ. The CDR3 runs to 19 residues. The CDR3 nucleotides read TGTGCCAGCAGCCAAGATACGGGGGAAGCCCCTGAGCCCACAGATACGCAGTATTTT. It translates to CASSQDTGEAPEPTDTQYF.